This entry is about one T cell receptor beta chain. Assay used: immunoSEQ multiplex PCR; TCRdb lists only in-frame clones, some missing. The repertoire holds tens of thousands of clones, with around 93% as singletons. The data were obtained in a study of T cell changes during pregnancy in multiple sclerosis. The sequence derives from a female donor with multiple sclerosis, enrolled in a pregnancy study. Sequencing was performed on peripheral blood, taken in the second trimester of pregnancy.

The CDR3 bases are TGCAGCGTTGAAATGAGACAGGGGGGGACTGAAGCTTTCTTT. Protein product: CSVEMRQGGTEAFF. The J gene is TRBJ1-1, the V gene TRBV29-1; 9 bases align to TRBD1. This CDR3 contains 14 residues. The junction had 6 bases not matched to a gene; V was cut back by 2 bases and J by 5 bases. Germline V CDR1 and CDR2: SQVTM, ANQGSEA.